This T cell receptor (beta chain) appears in the sequencing data of a study of blood T cell repertoires in COVID-19. Study details: From the United States, Italy and Spain came samples of acute and convalescent COVID-19. PBMCs, B-cell-depleted T cells, or T cells provided the cDNA or gDNA that made up the material.

In the original workflow: Estimation of nucleated cell counts was performed using reference gene primer amplification. Some clones are missing from TCRdb's copy, which holds only in-frame ones; the method was immunoSEQ multiplex PCR. V, J and clone size are those of that table, while D and trimming were read from the DNA. The sample carries roughly 250,000 clones, just over 90% recorded once. Participants were aged about 18 to 100 years from 20 to 30 US areas. The CDR3 consists of 14 residues. Trimming removed 6 bases from V and 1 base from J; junction bases left unmatched: 5. CDR1 is LGHDT, CDR2 YNNKEL, per germline (reference sequence).

This clonotype was obtained from a woman between 18 and 29 years old who had recovered from COVID-19. Sequencing input: PBMCs or T cells enriched from blood (not recorded which). The chain links TRBV3-1 (or the pseudogene TRBV3-2) to TRBJ1-1; 7 bases are a match to TRBD1. The CDR3 protein is CASSWDSPNTEAFF. The DNA of the CDR3 is TGTGCCAGCAGTTGGGACAGCCCGAACACTGAAGCTTTCTTT.